By sample share, the clone carrying this T cell receptor (beta chain) is medium-sized. The source of the sample is a study of T-cell memory formation after mild COVID-19. A single record per CDR3 protein comes from TCRdb applying MiXCR to the 5' RACE reads. The sample lists 380,000 or so distinct CDR3 sequences, under 15% seen once, with 20% to 25% in the top ten. This CDR3 contains 14 residues. Deletions cut 7 bases from V and 3 bases from J, with 14 bases between. CDR1 is KGHDR, CDR2 SFDVKD, per germline. The V and J genes are TRBV24-1 and TRBJ2-5, with D possibly being TRBD2 (6 bases). The sequence derives from a man between 18 and 35 years old who had mild COVID-19 (a few samples of this study predate the infection). Cell type and time point are not known. The sample was PBMCs or a T cell subset sorted from them (not recorded which). The chain's CDR3 is CATSGWGEEETQYF. In DNA, the CDR3 is TGTGCCACCAGCGGATGGGGGGAGGAAGAGACCCAGTACTTC.